This T cell receptor (beta chain) was recovered during a study of T cell responses to AZD1222 COVID-19 vaccine. Overall study findings and caveats: Spike-specific TCR breadth and depth rose after two AZD1222 doses. Baseline seropositivity occurred in only six AZD1222 recipients. Repertoire sampling occurred only after the peak T cell response. Per reports, nearly half of all spike-specific TCRs target regions that are unmutated in variants.

Turning to this clone: Its specificity is unknown.

The CDR3 spans 16 residues. CDR1 SGHNT and CDR2 YYREEE come from the germline V gene (reference sequence). The germline V and J ends were trimmed by 0 bases and 0 bases, with 12 bases remaining between them. The protocol was immunoSEQ multiplex PCR, while the TCRdb copy is restricted to in-frame clones and leaves out a portion. The data show 75,000 to 90,000 clones, roughly 88% seen once. The sample was peripheral blood, taken 28 days after the second AZD1222 dose. The receptor was isolated from an adult who received the AZD1222 COVID-19 vaccine. This chain joins TRBV5-4 and TRBJ2-5; D might be TRBD1 or TRBD2, each matching 6 bases. The CDR3 DNA reads as TGTGCCAGCAGCTTGGTTGGGGGGCCAGACCAAGAGACCCAGTACTTC. Protein product: CASSLVGGPDQETQYF.